The clone carrying this T cell receptor (beta chain) was recorded only once. The sample belongs to a study of blood T cells in healthy people across ages. A J-beta primer mix and a sample-barcoded 5' primer were used in a second PCR of roughly 6 to 11 cycles. Each CDR3 protein gets one entry after TCRdb re-called the 5' RACE reads with MiXCR. The sample lists about 730,000 distinct CDR3 sequences; 40% to 45% were seen once. This CDR3 contains 16 residues. V lost 4 bases and J lost 4; bases outside the gene matches: 12. In germline, CDR1 is MDHEN, CDR2 SYDVKM. This receptor was taken from an older woman in good health. The chain carries TRBV28 and TRBJ2-5; 7 nucleotides line up with TRBD1. Sequenced sample: blood. The CDR3 coding sequence is TGTGCCAGCAGTTATTTTTCCAGGACAGGTCGAGAGACCCAGTACTTC. It specifies CASSYFSRTGRETQYF.